Given below is one T cell receptor (beta chain) in context. Other nucleotide sequences from this sample produce the same CDR3. The data were obtained in a study of blood T cell repertoires in COVID-19. Assay used: immunoSEQ multiplex PCR; TCRdb lists only in-frame clones, some missing. The sample includes 140,000 to 150,000 clones, 75% to 90% of them seen just once. Germline CDR1 MNHEY, CDR2 SVGAGI. The CDR3 contains 13 residues. V lost 0 bases and J lost 6, with 8 bases in between. Specimen: peripheral blood. The source of this sequence is a man aged 50 to 60 who had recovered from COVID-19. V is TRBV6-5 and J is TRBJ1-2; D is possibly TRBD1 (6 bases). CDR3 DNA: TGTGCCAGCAGTTACTCAGGGGGAGATGGCTACACCTTC. Protein sequence: CASSYSGGDGYTF.